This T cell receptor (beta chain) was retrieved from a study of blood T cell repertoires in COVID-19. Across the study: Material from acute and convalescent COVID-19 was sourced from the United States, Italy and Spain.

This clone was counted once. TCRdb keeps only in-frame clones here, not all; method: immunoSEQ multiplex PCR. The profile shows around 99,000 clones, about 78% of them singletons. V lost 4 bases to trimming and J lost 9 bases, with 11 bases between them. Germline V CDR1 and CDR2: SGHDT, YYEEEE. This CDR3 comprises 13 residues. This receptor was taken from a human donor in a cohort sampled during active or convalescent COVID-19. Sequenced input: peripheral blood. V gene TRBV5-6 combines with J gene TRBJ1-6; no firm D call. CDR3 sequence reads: CASSHFQFSPLHF. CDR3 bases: TGTGCCAGCAGCCATTTCCAGTTTTCACCCCTCCACTTT.